This TCR beta chain was captured in a study of cytomegalovirus exposure and HLA in healthy donors. The PCR used 60 Vbeta and 13 Jbeta primers. The authors' processing: It was a later analysis that counted about 80 million unique TCR beta chains, of which roughly 10 million were shared. Produced via immunoSEQ multiplex PCR; TCRdb's table is partial and in-frame only. The V and J calls and the clone size are those of that table, but D and trimming were determined from the DNA. The profile shows fewer than 250,000 clones, over 60% of them singletons. With 2 bases removed from V and 4 bases from J, the gap between germline ends came to 27 bases. The CDR3 spans 19 residues. Per the germline V gene, CDR1 is MDHEN and CDR2 is SYDVKM.

The sequence derives from a young man in good health and CMV-seropositive. The sequenced material came from PBMCs. This sequence joins TRBV28 and TRBJ2-7; the D gene is possibly TRBD2 (6 bases). CDR3 in amino acids: CASSLPGHSSRERGYEQYF. CDR3 in DNA: TGTGCCAGCAGTTTACCCGGACATTCTAGTCGGGAGAGGGGATACGAGCAGTACTTC.